These T cell receptor beta chains were read from a single sample in a study of shared clonotypes between healthy human individuals. Sequencing used immunoSEQ multiplex PCR; TCRdb keeps in-frame clones, though not all of them. The profile shows more than 2 million clones, around 95% of them singletons. The material sequenced was naive CD8+ T cells from PBMCs. The receptors originated from a man aged 18-30 years in good health. Some clones in this sample may be carry-over from other donors' samples. Both conserved end residues are trimmed from each CDR3. Expanded clones get a size class; other rows say once, few or many, or leave the size out.

clone_size	v_call	cdr3_length	j_call	cdr3_aa
-	TRBV7-9	14	TRBJ2-1	ASSPTSAAGVYEQF
-	TRBV28	13	TRBJ2-1	ASSLGQGASNEQF
-	TRBV19	12	TRBJ1-4	ASSMGTVNEKLF
-	TRBV9	10	TRBJ2-7	ASSADLYEQY
-	TRBV27	15	TRBJ2-6	ASSSRDGKPGANVLT
-	TRBV18	12	TRBJ1-2	ASSPEVDQYGYT
-	TRBV29-1	10	TRBJ2-7	SARASGNEQY
-	TRBV4-1	13	TRBJ1-5	ASSQEAWGNQPQH
-	TRBV5-5	14	TRBJ1-2	ASSLAGKSITYGYT
-	TRBV5-1	12	TRBJ2-1	ASSKEGPYNEQF
-	TRBV7-3	15	TRBJ2-1	ASSPPGLPSSYNEQF
-	TRBV15	9	TRBJ2-7	ATAGGYEQY
-	TRBV7-9	13	TRBJ2-4	ASSSGAEIKNIQY
-	TRBV10-3	12	TRBJ1-1	AISIGTGYTEAF
-	TRBV7-8	14	TRBJ1-5	ASSEVGPGENQPQH
-	TRBV9	12	TRBJ2-7	ASSPWDRGYEQY
-	TRBV27	13	TRBJ2-4	ASSLGMTAKNIQY
once	TRBV28	14	TRBJ1-5	ASSFLQSLLIMPQH
-	TRBV27	12	TRBJ2-7	ASSTPGGRREQY
-	TRBV16	11	TRBJ1-4	ASSQSWNLELF
-	TRBV7-9	15	TRBJ2-1	ASSSILAGVTYNEQF
-	TRBV5-4	12	TRBJ1-1	ASSPGPDHPEAF
-	TRBV4-3	13	TRBJ1-5	ASSQDSISNQPQH
-	TRBV4-1	13	TRBJ2-7	ASSQGLYPSDEQY
-	TRBV10-3	13	TRBJ1-5	AIWDGKYSNQPQH
-	TRBV9	11	TRBJ2-3	ASSLLGADTQY
-	TRBV15	13	TRBJ2-2	ATSSLVEGAGELF
-	TRBV6-5	12	TRBJ1-1	ASSELGGFAEAF
many	TRBV7-9	11	TRBJ1-6	ASSSRGDSPLH
-	TRBV9	13	TRBJ2-2	ASSVYAGGVGELF
-	TRBV27	14	TRBJ2-7	ASSLSWGARAFEQY
-	TRBV13	13	TRBJ2-5	ASSLSGGPKETQY
-	TRBV4-2	12	TRBJ2-1	ASSPSTSGDEQF
-	TRBV14	13	TRBJ2-1	ASSPHSSRGNEQF
-	TRBV28	13	TRBJ2-1	ASSLDWGGNNEQF
-	TRBV7-9	12	TRBJ1-2	ASSRTGGHYGYT
once	TRBV28	9	-	ATHVDYEQY
-	TRBV9	13	TRBJ2-1	ASSEAASSYNEQF
-	TRBV6-5	13	TRBJ1-5	ASSSGQGTGQPQH
-	TRBV12-1	13	TRBJ2-7	ASSLGQGHSYEQY
-	TRBV15	12	TRBJ1-5	ATSTGRLNQPQH
-	TRBV7-9	14	TRBJ2-6	ASSLEQSSGANVLT
-	TRBV5-6	13	TRBJ2-1	ASSSDPTLYNEQF
-	TRBV7-8	13	TRBJ1-1	ASSLGPRGGNEAF
-	TRBV6-5	11	TRBJ2-2	ASSQDSPGELF
-	TRBV9	15	TRBJ2-3	ASSGTGLSPPTDTQY
-	TRBV7-9	13	TRBJ1-1	ASSLAYSENTEAF
-	TRBV11-3	13	TRBJ2-3	ASSRQGELTDTQY
-	TRBV30	12	TRBJ2-7	AWSVGTASYEQY
-	TRBV5-1	10	TRBJ2-1	ASSGTHHEQF
-	TRBV30	11	TRBJ2-7	AWSLAGVGEQY
-	TRBV6-1	12	TRBJ1-1	ASSPGGAYTEAF
-	TRBV19	11	TRBJ2-2	ATNPTHTGELF
-	TRBV2	15	TRBJ2-2	ATSGTSGTRWTGELF